The 30 T cell receptor beta chains reported below all come from one sample, sequenced in a study of blood T cell repertoires in COVID-19. Measured with immunoSEQ multiplex PCR; TCRdb has only the in-frame clones, and not every one. This table has about 120,000 clones, roughly 80% appearing once. The sample consisted of peripheral blood. These receptors were collected from a man in his 70s with acute or convalescent COVID-19.

This chain uses TRBV6-6 with TRBJ1-6; no clear D gene. This CDR3 contains 12 residues. Germline CDR1 is MNHNY and CDR2 is SVGAGI (reference sequence). V was cut by 2 bases and J by 9 bases, with 5 bases left in between. CDR3 coding DNA: TGTGCCAGCAGTTACGAGGTTTCACCCCTCCACTTT. The encoded protein is CASSYEVSPLHF.

The rearrangement uses TRBV9 and TRBJ1-1; D might be TRBD1 (6 bases). The CDR3 is 15 amino acids. Trimming left V 6 bases short and J 2 bases short, with 17 bases between. Germline-derived CDR1 and CDR2 are SGDLS and YYNGEE. This CDR3 reads CASNPGGASNTEAFF. CDR3 nucleotides: TGTGCCAGCAACCCGGGGGGGGCCTCAAACACTGAAGCTTTCTTT. The full variable domain, in which reference TRBV9 and TRBJ1-1 provide the parts outside the CDR3, is DSGVTQTPKHLITATGQRVTLRCSPRSGDLSVYWYQQSLDQGLQFLIQYYNGEERAKGNILERFSAQQFPDLHSELNLSSLELGDSALYFCASNPGGASNTEAFFGQGTRLTVV.

The chain is built from TRBV6-5 and TRBJ1-5; D is perhaps TRBD1 (6 bases). The CDR3 contains 13 residues. Deletions cut 6 bases from V and 5 bases from J, with 11 bases between. Looked up from germline, CDR1 is MNHEY and CDR2 is SVGAGI. CDR3 nucleotide sequence: TGTGCCAGCAGACAAGGACAGCATCAGCCCCAGCATTTT. This sequence encodes CASRQGQHQPQHF.

The V and J genes are TRBV9 and TRBJ2-7; a weak D match, TRBD2 (6 bases). Germline V gene data show CDR1 as SGDLS and CDR2 as YYNGEE. This CDR3 comprises 12 residues. Trimming took 0 bases from V and 6 from J, leaving 7 bases between them. In DNA, the CDR3 is TGTGCCAGCAGCGTAGGGGGAGGCGAGCAGTACTTC. This sequence encodes CASSVGGGEQYF.

The sample holds one count of this clone. The CDR3 is CASSSGGTGKHNEQFF. The CDR3 DNA follows: TGTGCCAGCAGCTCTGGGGGGACAGGGAAACACAATGAGCAGTTCTTC. V gene TRBV7-2 combines with J gene TRBJ2-1; 9 bases map to TRBD1. The CDR3 length is 16 residues. The V gene's germline CDR1 is SGHTA and CDR2 FQGNSA. Losses at the gene ends were 4 bases for V and 5 bases for J; bases not matched to a gene: 9.

The V gene is TRBV5-1, the J gene TRBJ1-6; D is possibly TRBD1 (5 bases). Per the germline V gene, CDR1 is SGHRS and CDR2 is YFSETQ. The CDR3 contains 15 residues. The ends were cut back, 0 bases at V and 9 bases at J, with 13 bases in the middle. This CDR3 reads CASSLARGDVSPLHF. The DNA for the CDR3 is TGCGCCAGCAGCTTGGCCCGGGGGGACGTTTCACCCCTCCACTTT.

The chain carries TRBV21-1 and TRBJ1-5. TRBV21-1 constitutes a pseudogene. This CDR3 is 17 amino acids long. Here the CDR3 reads CASSKAPGGFRCQPQHF. CDR3 sequence (DNA): TGTGCCAGCAGCAAAGCGCCCGGGGGATTTAGGTGTCAGCCCCAGCATTTT.

This clone showed up many times. The gene calls are TRBV4-2 and TRBJ2-7, with a weak D call TRBD2 (6 bases). The CDR3 has 15 amino acids. V was shortened by 1 base and J by 4 bases, with 14 bases between the two germline ends. Germline CDR1 is LGHNA and CDR2 is YNFKEQ. The CDR3 sequence is CASSQVFGRDYEQYF. CDR3 bases: TGTGCCAGCAGCCAAGTTTTCGGGAGAGATTACGAGCAGTACTTC.

The V and J genes are TRBV28 and TRBJ1-2, with 8 bases matching TRBD1. J lost 4 bases, V lost 6 bases, and 10 bases had no gene match. Germline values: CDR1 MDHEN, CDR2 SYDVKM. This CDR3 is 15 amino acids long. The CDR3 protein is CASSAPQGAIYGYTF. CDR3 sequence (DNA): TGTGCCAGCAGCGCGCCTCAGGGGGCCATCTATGGCTACACCTTC.

The chain joins TRBV29-1 to TRBJ2-1; TRBD2 agrees at 9 bases. This CDR3 spans 12 amino acids. V lost 3 bases, J lost 10 bases, and 4 bases stayed unmatched. Germline V CDR1 and CDR2: SQVTM, ANQGSEA. This CDR3 reads CSVEVAGAEQFF. The CDR3 bases are TGCAGCGTTGAGGTAGCGGGAGCCGAGCAGTTCTTC.

The count of this clone is one. The V and J genes are TRBV9 and TRBJ2-1; 8 nucleotides match TRBD2. V lost 2 bases and J lost 7; bases outside the gene matches: 8. Germline V CDR1 and CDR2: SGDLS, YYNGEE. The CDR3 is 15 amino acids. CDR3 nucleotide sequence: TGTGCCAGCAGCGTGAGTAGCGGGAATTTTAATGAGCAGTTCTTC. It codes for CASSVSSGNFNEQFF.

J is TRBJ1-5 and V is TRBV18; D perhaps matches TRBD1 (5 bases). The CDR3 consists of 14 residues. V dropped 1 base and J dropped 4 bases, with 8 bases sitting between them. Germline CDR1 reads KGHSH; CDR2 reads LQKENI. CDR3 residues: CASSPQGSNQPQHF. The CDR3, as DNA: TGTGCCAGCTCACCACAGGGGTCGAATCAGCCCCAGCATTTT.

This clone occurred a few times. This rearrangement joins TRBV27 to TRBJ1-5, with 9 positions matching TRBD1. J gave up 1 base and V 6 bases, and 4 bases lay outside the gene matches. The CDR3 is 15 residues long. Germline V gene data show CDR1 as MNHEY and CDR2 as SMNVEV (reference sequence). CDR3 in DNA: TGTGCCAGCAGGGGGGGACAGGGCAGCAATCAGCCCCAGCATTTT. This translates into CASRGGQGSNQPQHF.

This clone was recorded once. The J gene is TRBJ2-5, the V gene TRBV30; D might be TRBD2 (6 bases). The germline gives CDR1 GTSNPN, CDR2 SVGIG (reference sequence). The CDR3 sequence is 12 residues long. V lost 0 bases to trimming and J lost 6 bases, with 8 bases between them. The CDR3 here is CAWSVGGQTQYF. The CDR3 bases are TGTGCCTGGAGTGTGGGGGGACAGACCCAGTACTTC.

There are a few counts of this clone. DNA of the CDR3: TGTGCCAGCAGTTACGGGCGACACGACTATGGCTACACCTTC. It translates to CASSYGRHDYGYTF. The chain joins TRBV6-5 to TRBJ1-2; no reliable D call. CDR3 length: 14 amino acids. The V end was cut by 2 bases, the J end by 3 bases, with 10 bases between. Germline V gives CDR1 MNHEY, CDR2 SVGAGI.

Only a few counts were recorded for this clone. The chain recombines TRBV20-1 with TRBJ1-2; perhaps TRBD1 as D (6 bases). V was pared by 3 bases and J by 6 bases, with 20 bases between. This CDR3 spans 15 amino acids. Germline V gene lookup returns CDR1 DFQATT and CDR2 SNEGSKA (reference sequence). The CDR3 bases are TGCAGTGCTAGTACCCCCCGATGGGGGGGCGATGGCTACACCTTC. Protein: CSASTPRWGGDGYTF.

The genes are TRBV19 and TRBJ2-3; 9 bases are a match to TRBD1. Germline loops: CDR1 LNHDA, CDR2 SQIVND (reference sequence). CDR3 length: 14 residues. With V trimmed by 6 bases and J by 6 bases, 7 bases remained unmatched. CDR3 protein: CASRRDRAKDTQYF. In DNA form, the CDR3 reads TGTGCCAGTAGACGGGACAGGGCGAAGGATACGCAGTATTTT.

The J gene is TRBJ2-7, the V gene TRBV27; 7 nucleotides agree with TRBD2. This CDR3 comprises 15 residues. The germline gives CDR1 MNHEY, CDR2 SMNVEV (reference sequence). V shed 2 bases and J 6 bases; nucleotides not matched to a gene: 10. CDR3 in amino acids: CASSLVWTRRGEQYF. In nucleotides, the CDR3 is TGTGCCAGCAGTTTAGTGTGGACTAGGAGGGGCGAGCAGTACTTC.

The chain employs TRBV9 and TRBJ2-3; TRBD2 matches at 13 bases. V gave up 4 bases and J gave up 6 bases; unmatched junction bases: 5. Per the germline V gene, CDR1 is SGDLS and CDR2 is YYNGEE. CDR3 length: 15 residues. CDR3 bases: TGTGCCAGCAGCCCCGGGACTAGCGGGATCGATACGCAGTATTTT. It codes for CASSPGTSGIDTQYF.

The V gene is TRBV9, the J gene TRBJ2-3; maybe TRBD2 (5 bases). Trimming left V 5 bases short and J 3 bases short, with 16 bases between. CDR3 length: 15 residues. Per germline, CDR1 SGDLS and CDR2 YYNGEE. CDR3: CASRSSGSLTDTQYF. CDR3 in DNA: TGTGCCAGCAGGAGTAGTGGGAGCCTGACAGATACGCAGTATTTT.

This sequence joins TRBV10-2 and TRBJ1-5; 7 bases agree with TRBD1. Germline CDR1 reads WSHSY; CDR2 reads SAAADI. This CDR3 is built from 14 residues. The V gene end was trimmed by 3 bases and the J gene end by 5 bases; junction bases not matched to a gene: 4. CDR3 loop: CASSDQGEDQPQHF. CDR3 coding DNA: TGCGCCAGCAGTGATCAGGGGGAGGATCAGCCCCAGCATTTT.

This chain uses TRBV5-4 with TRBJ2-2; 8 positions match TRBD2. This CDR3 is built from 15 residues. With V trimmed by 4 bases and J by 5 bases, 7 bases remained unmatched. Germline assignment: CDR1 SGHNT and CDR2 YYREEE (reference sequence). The CDR3 sequence is CASSAAGTSTGELFF. In DNA, the CDR3 is TGTGCCAGCAGCGCAGCCGGGACTAGTACCGGGGAGCTGTTTTTT. The full variable domain, in which reference TRBV5-4 and TRBJ2-2 provide the parts outside the CDR3, is ETGVTQSPTHLIKTRGQQVTLRCSSQSGHNTVSWYQQALGQGPQFIFQYYREEENGRGNFPPRFSGLQFPNYSSELNVNALELDDSALYLCASSAAGTSTGELFFGEGSRLTVL.

The genes are TRBV3-1 (or the pseudogene TRBV3-2) and TRBJ2-1; D ambiguous. The V gene lost 2 bases and the J gene lost 5 bases, with 7 bases spanning the gap. This CDR3 is built from 13 residues. The germline V gene encodes CDR1 LGHDT and CDR2 YNNKEL (reference sequence). Written as DNA, the CDR3 is TGTGCCAGCAGCCAACGAGCTAACAATGAGCAGTTCTTC. Translating gives CASSQRANNEQFF.

This sequence joins TRBV5-6 and TRBJ2-1, with 9 nucleotides matching TRBD2. The V and J ends lost 4 bases and 8 bases, in that order; junction bases with no gene match: 10. Germline CDR1 reads SGHDT; CDR2 reads YYEEEE. The CDR3 is 15 residues long. CDR3: CASSGEAGGMDEQFF. CDR3 coding DNA: TGTGCCAGCAGCGGGGAAGCGGGGGGTATGGATGAGCAGTTCTTC.

This sequence joins TRBV15 and TRBJ2-1, with D perhaps TRBD1 (6 bases). The V end was cut by 9 bases, the J end by 0 bases, with 12 bases between. The CDR3 runs 14 residues. The germline V gene has CDR1 LNHNV and CDR2 YYDKDF (reference sequence). The CDR3 is CATAGDRSYNEQFF. The CDR3 region has the DNA TGTGCCACGGCAGGGGACCGCTCCTACAATGAGCAGTTCTTC.

The genes are TRBV7-9 and TRBJ2-2; possibly TRBD1 for D (6 bases). V lost 5 bases and J 0 bases, leaving 10 bases between the germline ends. Germline V gene sequence: CDR1 SEHNR, CDR2 FQNEAQ (reference sequence). CDR3 length: 15 amino acids. The CDR3 is CASSTGITNTGELFF. CDR3 DNA: TGTGCCAGCAGCACAGGGATTACGAACACCGGGGAGCTGTTTTTT.

The rearrangement links TRBV28 to TRBJ2-1; the match to TRBD2 covers 9 bases. Trimming at V came to 2 bases and at J to 2 bases, leaving 4 bases not matched to a gene. CDR3 size: 16 residues. Germline CDR1 MDHEN, CDR2 SYDVKM. CDR3 nucleotide sequence: TGTGCCAGCAGTTTAGGACTAGCGACAACCTACAATGAGCAGTTCTTC. It specifies CASSLGLATTYNEQFF.

J is TRBJ1-5 and V is TRBV9, with a possible D match to TRBD1 (5 bases). V lost 4 bases to trimming and J lost 6 bases, with 29 bases between them. CDR1 is SGDLS and CDR2 is YYNGEE in the germline V gene. The CDR3 covers 19 residues. CDR3 residues: CASSPGRRGDYQYGQPQHF. The CDR3 region has the DNA TGTGCCAGCAGCCCCGGGCGGAGGGGAGACTACCAGTACGGTCAGCCCCAGCATTTT.

The chain carries TRBV9 and TRBJ2-5; 8 bases map to TRBD1. Trimming removed 0 bases from V and 5 bases from J; junction bases left unmatched: 9. This CDR3 contains 16 residues. CDR1 SGDLS and CDR2 YYNGEE come from the germline V gene. The CDR3 nucleotides read TGTGCCAGCAGCGTAGCTGGACAGGGTGGGAGCGAGACCCAGTACTTC. Translated, it gives CASSVAGQGGSETQYF.

The rearrangement uses TRBV27 and TRBJ2-7; 7 bases fit TRBD1. After removal of 2 bases from V and 2 bases from J, the junction contained 3 bases not matched to a gene. From germline, CDR1 is MNHEY and CDR2 SMNVEV (reference sequence). This CDR3 is built from 14 residues. Written as DNA, the CDR3 is TGTGCCAGCAGTTTAGCCCAGGGGGCCTACGAGCAGTACTTC. Protein: CASSLAQGAYEQYF.